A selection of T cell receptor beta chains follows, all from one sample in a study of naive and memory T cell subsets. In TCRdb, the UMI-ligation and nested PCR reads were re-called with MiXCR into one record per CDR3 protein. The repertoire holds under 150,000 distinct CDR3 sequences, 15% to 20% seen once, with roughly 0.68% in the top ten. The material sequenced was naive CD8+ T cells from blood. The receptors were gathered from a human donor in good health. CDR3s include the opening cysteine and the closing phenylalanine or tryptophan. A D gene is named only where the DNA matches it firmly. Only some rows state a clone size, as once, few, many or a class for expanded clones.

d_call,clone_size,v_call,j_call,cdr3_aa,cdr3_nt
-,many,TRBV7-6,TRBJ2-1,CASSRLVGAYNEQFF,TGTGCCAGCAGCCGACTAGTTGGAGCCTACAATGAGCAGTTCTTC
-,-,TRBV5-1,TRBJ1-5,CASSREDSPSNQPQHF,TGCGCCAGCAGCCGGGAGGACAGTCCTAGCAATCAGCCCCAGCATTTT
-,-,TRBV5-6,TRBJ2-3,CASSLGSVGDTQYF,TGTGCCAGCAGCTTGGGTAGTGTTGGGGATACGCAGTATTTT
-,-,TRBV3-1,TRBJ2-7,CASSQGSGYEQYF,TGTGCCAGCAGCCAAGGCTCGGGGTACGAGCAGTACTTC
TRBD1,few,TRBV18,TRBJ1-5,CASSPPDRGYQPQHF,TGTGCCAGCTCACCTCCGGACAGGGGCTATCAGCCCCAGCATTTT
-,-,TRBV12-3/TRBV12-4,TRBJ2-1,CASSTGSNEQFF,TGTGCCAGCAGTACAGGGAGTAATGAGCAGTTCTTC
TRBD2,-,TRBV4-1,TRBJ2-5,CASSWTSGDQETQYF,TGCGCCAGCAGCTGGACTAGCGGGGACCAAGAGACCCAGTACTTC
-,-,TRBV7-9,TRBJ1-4,CATQDSRATTNEKLFF,TGTGCAACACAGGATTCGCGCGCTACAACTAATGAAAAACTGTTTTTT
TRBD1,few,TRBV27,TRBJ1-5,CASSQGALSNQPQHF,TGTGCCAGCAGCCAGGGGGCGCTTAGCAATCAGCCCCAGCATTTT
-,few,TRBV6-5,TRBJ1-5,CASSPNQYSNQPQHF,TGTGCCAGCAGTCCCAATCAATATAGCAATCAGCCCCAGCATTTT
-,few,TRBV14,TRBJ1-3,CASSPDSRSGNTIYF,TGTGCCAGCAGTCCGGACAGCCGCTCTGGAAACACCATATATTTT
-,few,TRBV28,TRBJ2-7,CASRINRNEQYF,TGTGCCAGCAGAATTAACAGGAACGAGCAGTACTTC
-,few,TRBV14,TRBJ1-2,CASSQFRGPLGQGYTF,TGTGCCAGCAGCCAATTCCGGGGCCCCCTGGGCCAGGGCTACACCTTC
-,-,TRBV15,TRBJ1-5,CATSRTGGVVQPQHF,TGTGCCACCAGCAGAACCGGGGGAGTCGTTCAGCCCCAGCATTTT
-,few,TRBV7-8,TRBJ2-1,CASSPGDTYNEQFF,TGTGCCAGCAGCCCAGGTGACACCTACAATGAGCAGTTCTTC
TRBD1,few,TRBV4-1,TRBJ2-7,CASSQQQGAREQYF,TGCGCCAGCAGCCAACAACAGGGGGCACGCGAGCAGTACTTC
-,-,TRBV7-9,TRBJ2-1,CASSLRRGQFF,TGTGCCAGCAGCCTCAGGAGGGGGCAGTTCTTC
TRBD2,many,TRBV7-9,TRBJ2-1,CASSLREGHPYNEQFF,TGTGCCAGCAGCTTAAGGGAGGGCCACCCCTACAATGAGCAGTTCTTC
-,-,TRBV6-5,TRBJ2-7,CASSVGVGYEQYF,TGTGCCAGCAGTGTTGGGGTTGGGTACGAGCAGTACTTC
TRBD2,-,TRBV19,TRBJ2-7,CASSVGAGAYEQYF,TGTGCCAGTAGCGTAGGAGCGGGAGCCTACGAGCAGTACTTC
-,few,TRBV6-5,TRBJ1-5,CASTQGPNQPQHF,TGTGCCAGCACCCAGGGGCCAAATCAGCCCCAGCATTTT
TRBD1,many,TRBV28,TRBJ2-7,CASSFGVEGTGVLEQYF,TGTGCCAGCAGTTTCGGTGTTGAGGGGACAGGGGTTCTCGAGCAGTACTTC
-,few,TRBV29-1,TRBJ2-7,CSVVVRGNYEQYF,TGCAGCGTTGTGGTCCGGGGGAACTACGAGCAGTACTTC
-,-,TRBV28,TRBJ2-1,CASSFGGNNEQFF,TGTGCCAGCAGTTTTGGAGGAAACAATGAGCAGTTCTTC
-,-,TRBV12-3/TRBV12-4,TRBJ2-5,CASSYSGPEETQYF,TGTGCCAGCAGCTATAGCGGACCTGAGGAGACCCAGTACTTC
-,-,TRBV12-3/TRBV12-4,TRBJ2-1,CASGSTGFEQFF,TGTGCCAGCGGGTCGACAGGTTTTGAGCAGTTCTTC
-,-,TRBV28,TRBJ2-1,CASDRGLSYNEQFF,TGTGCCAGCGATAGGGGCCTGTCCTACAATGAGCAGTTCTTC
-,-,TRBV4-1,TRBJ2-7,CASSRAGALSYEQYF,TGCGCCAGCAGCCGCGCGGGGGCCCTCTCCTACGAGCAGTACTTC
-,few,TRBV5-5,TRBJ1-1,CASSLGAEPEAFF,TGTGCCAGCAGCTTGGGGGCTGAACCTGAAGCTTTCTTT
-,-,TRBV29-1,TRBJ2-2,CSVESRNTGELFF,TGCAGCGTTGAAAGCAGAAACACCGGGGAGCTGTTTTTT
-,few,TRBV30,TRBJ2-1,CAQLSGSRERDEQFF,TGTGCCCAATTATCCGGCTCCCGGGAACGGGATGAGCAGTTCTTC
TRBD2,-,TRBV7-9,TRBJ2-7,CASSHRRLAGDPHLYEQYF,TGTGCCAGCAGCCATCGTCGACTAGCGGGAGATCCACACCTCTACGAGCAGTACTTC
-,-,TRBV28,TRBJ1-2,CASSLPFTPYGYTF,TGTGCCAGCAGTTTACCCTTTACCCCCTATGGCTACACCTTC
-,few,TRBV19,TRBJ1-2,CASTALLGLDDGYTF,TGTGCCAGTACCGCACTGTTAGGGTTGGACGATGGCTACACCTTC
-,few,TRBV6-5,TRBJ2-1,CASSFSSGNNEQFF,TGTGCCAGCAGTTTCTCGAGCGGCAACAATGAGCAGTTCTTC
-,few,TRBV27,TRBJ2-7,CASSLKEPYEQYF,TGTGCCAGCAGTTTAAAAGAGCCCTACGAGCAGTACTTC
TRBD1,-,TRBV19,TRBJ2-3,CASSIPDRGLSDTQYF,TGTGCCAGTAGTATACCGGACAGGGGATTGTCGGATACGCAGTATTTT
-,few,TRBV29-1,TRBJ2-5,CSADFQETQYF,TGCAGCGCGGATTTCCAAGAGACCCAGTACTTC
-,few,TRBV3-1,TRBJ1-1,CASSQGTGRREAFF,TGTGCCAGCAGCCAAGGAACAGGGCGGAGGGAAGCTTTCTTT
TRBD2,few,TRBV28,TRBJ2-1,CAITPAGPGNEQFF,TGTGCCATCACTCCAGCGGGACCCGGGAATGAGCAGTTCTTC
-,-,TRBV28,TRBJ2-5,CASSLIETQYF,TGTGCCAGCAGTTTAATCGAGACCCAGTACTTC
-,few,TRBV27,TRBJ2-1,CASSPTGDEQFF,TGTGCCAGTTCACCAACGGGGGATGAGCAGTTCTTC
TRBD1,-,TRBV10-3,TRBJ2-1,CAISESGGTGGDNEQFF,TGTGCCATCAGTGAGTCAGGCGGGACAGGGGGGGACAATGAGCAGTTCTTC
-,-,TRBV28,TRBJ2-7,CASSHPRGRRLFYEQYF,TGTGCCAGCAGTCACCCCCGTGGGCGTCGCCTGTTCTACGAGCAGTACTTC
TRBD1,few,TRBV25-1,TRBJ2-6,CASSEYFLDIGQGDTGANVLTF,TGTGCCAGCAGTGAATATTTCCTCGACATAGGACAGGGGGACACCGGGGCCAACGTCCTGACTTTC
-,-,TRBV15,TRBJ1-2,CATSSPGANYGYTF,TGTGCCACCAGCTCCCCCGGGGCTAACTATGGCTACACCTTC
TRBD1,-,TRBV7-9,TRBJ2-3,CASSIEDRGGTDTQYF,TGTGCCAGCAGCATCGAAGACAGGGGTGGAACAGATACGCAGTATTTT
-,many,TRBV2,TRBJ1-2,CASSSDLPHGYTF,TGTGCCAGCAGTTCGGACCTGCCCCATGGCTACACCTTC
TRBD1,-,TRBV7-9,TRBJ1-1,CASSPGQGIEAFF,TGTGCCAGCAGCCCCGGACAGGGTATTGAAGCTTTCTTT
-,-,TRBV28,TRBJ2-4,CASSGGAAQYF,TGTGCCAGTAGCGGCGGCGCGGCTCAGTACTTC